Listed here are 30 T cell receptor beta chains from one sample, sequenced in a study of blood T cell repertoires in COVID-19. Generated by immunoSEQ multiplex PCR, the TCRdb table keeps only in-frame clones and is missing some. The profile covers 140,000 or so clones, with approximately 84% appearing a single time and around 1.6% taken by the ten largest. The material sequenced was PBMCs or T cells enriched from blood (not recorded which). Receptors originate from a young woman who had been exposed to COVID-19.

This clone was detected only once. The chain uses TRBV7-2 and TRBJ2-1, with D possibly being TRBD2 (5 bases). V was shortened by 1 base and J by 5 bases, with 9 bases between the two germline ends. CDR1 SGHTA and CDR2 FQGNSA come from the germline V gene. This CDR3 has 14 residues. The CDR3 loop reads CASSLGRLDNEQFF. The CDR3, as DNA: TGTGCCAGCAGCTTAGGGAGGCTAGACAATGAGCAGTTCTTC.

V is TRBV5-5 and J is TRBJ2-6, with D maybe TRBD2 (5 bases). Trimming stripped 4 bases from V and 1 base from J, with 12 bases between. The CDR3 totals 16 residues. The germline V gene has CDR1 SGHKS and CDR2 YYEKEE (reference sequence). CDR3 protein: CASSAGARSGANVLTF. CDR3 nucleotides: TGTGCCAGCAGCGCGGGTGCCAGGTCTGGGGCCAACGTCCTGACTTTC.

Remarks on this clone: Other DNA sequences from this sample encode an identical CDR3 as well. The CDR3 DNA reads as TGCAGCGTTGAAGGTCGGACTAGCGGGGATTACGAGCAGTACTTC. Translating gives CSVEGRTSGDYEQYF. This rearrangement joins TRBV29-1 to TRBJ2-7; TRBD2 aligns across 12 bases. Trimming took 1 base from V and 4 from J; bases not matched to a gene: 5. Germline lookup yields CDR1 SQVTM and CDR2 ANQGSEA. The length of the CDR3 is 15 residues.

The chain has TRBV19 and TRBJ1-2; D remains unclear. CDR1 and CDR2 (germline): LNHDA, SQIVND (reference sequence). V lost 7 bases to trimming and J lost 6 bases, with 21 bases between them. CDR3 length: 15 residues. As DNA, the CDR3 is TGTGCCAGTACCCATCATGCCGGGCGGGGAGATGGCTACACCTTC. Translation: CASTHHAGRGDGYTF. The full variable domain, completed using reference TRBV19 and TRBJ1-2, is DGGITQSPKYLFRKEGQNVTLSCEQNLNHDAMYWYRQDPGQGLRLIYYSQIVNDFQKGDIAEGYSVSREKKESFPLTVTSAQKNPTAFYLCASTHHAGRGDGYTFGSGTRLTVV.

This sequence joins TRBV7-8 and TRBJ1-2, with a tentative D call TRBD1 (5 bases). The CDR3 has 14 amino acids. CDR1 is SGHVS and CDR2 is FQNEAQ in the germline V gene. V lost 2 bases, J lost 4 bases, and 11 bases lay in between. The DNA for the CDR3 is TGTGCCAGCAGCTTAAGTGGGGCCGGCTATGGCTACACCTTC. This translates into CASSLSGAGYGYTF.

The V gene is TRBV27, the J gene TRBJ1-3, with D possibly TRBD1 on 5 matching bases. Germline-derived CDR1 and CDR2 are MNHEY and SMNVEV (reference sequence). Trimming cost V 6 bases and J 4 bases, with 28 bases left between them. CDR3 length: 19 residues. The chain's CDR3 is CASRPQLGGQGGKGNTIYF. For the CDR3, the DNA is TGTGCCAGCAGACCCCAATTGGGAGGTCAGGGTGGTAAAGGAAACACCATATATTTT.

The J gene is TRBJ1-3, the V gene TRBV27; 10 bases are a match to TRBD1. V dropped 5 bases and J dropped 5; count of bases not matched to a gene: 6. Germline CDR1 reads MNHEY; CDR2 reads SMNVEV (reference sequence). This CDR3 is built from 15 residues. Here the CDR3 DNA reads TGTGCCAGCAGTAGGACAGGGGGTGAGAGAAACACCATATATTTT. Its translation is CASSRTGGERNTIYF.

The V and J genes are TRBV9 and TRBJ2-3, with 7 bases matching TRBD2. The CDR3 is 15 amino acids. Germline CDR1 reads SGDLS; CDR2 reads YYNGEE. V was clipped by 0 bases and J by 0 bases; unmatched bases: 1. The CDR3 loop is CASSVDGRSTDTQYF. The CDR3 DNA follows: TGTGCCAGCAGCGTAGACGGGAGGAGCACAGATACGCAGTATTTT.

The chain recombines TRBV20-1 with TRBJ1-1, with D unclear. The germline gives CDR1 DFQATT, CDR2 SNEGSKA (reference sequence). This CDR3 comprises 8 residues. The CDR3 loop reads CSVTEAFF. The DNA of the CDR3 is TGCAGCGTCACTGAAGCTTTCTTT.

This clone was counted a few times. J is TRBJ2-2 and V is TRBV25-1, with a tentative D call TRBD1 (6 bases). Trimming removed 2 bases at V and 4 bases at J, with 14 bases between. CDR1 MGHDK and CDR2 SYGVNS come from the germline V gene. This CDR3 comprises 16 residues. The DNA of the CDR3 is TGTGCCAGCAGTGAACCAGGGGAGTGGGTCACCGGGGAGCTGTTTTTT. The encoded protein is CASSEPGEWVTGELFF.

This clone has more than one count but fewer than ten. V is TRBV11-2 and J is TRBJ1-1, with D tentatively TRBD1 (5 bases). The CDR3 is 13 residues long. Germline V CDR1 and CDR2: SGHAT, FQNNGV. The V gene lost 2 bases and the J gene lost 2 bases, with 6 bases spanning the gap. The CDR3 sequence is CASSLQGNTEAFF. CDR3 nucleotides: TGTGCCAGCAGCTTACAGGGTAACACTGAAGCTTTCTTT.

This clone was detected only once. CDR3 nucleotides: TGCGCCAGCAGCTTGGGAGTCCTAGAGACCCAGTACTTC. Its protein is CASSLGVLETQYF. The chain joins TRBV5-1 to TRBJ2-5; D gene ambiguous. V lost 0 bases and J lost 4, with 7 bases in between. The germline CDR1 and CDR2 sequences are SGHRS and YFSETQ. This CDR3 has 13 residues.

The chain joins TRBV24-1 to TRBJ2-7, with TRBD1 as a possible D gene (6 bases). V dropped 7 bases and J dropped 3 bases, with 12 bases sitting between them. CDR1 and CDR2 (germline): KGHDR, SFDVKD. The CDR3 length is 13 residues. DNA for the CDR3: TGTGCCACCAGCCCGGGACACAGCTACGAGCAGTACTTC. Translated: CATSPGHSYEQYF.

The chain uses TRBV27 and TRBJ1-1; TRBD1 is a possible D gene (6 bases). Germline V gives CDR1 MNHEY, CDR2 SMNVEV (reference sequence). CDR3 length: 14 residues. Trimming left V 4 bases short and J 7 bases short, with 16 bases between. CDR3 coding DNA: TGTGCCAGCAGTTGGGGACGGGTACAGGGTGAAGCTTTCTTT. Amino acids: CASSWGRVQGEAFF.

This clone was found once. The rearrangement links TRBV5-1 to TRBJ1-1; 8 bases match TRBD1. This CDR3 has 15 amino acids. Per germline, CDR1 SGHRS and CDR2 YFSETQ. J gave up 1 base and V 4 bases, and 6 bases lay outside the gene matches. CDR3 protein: CASSPVTGANTEAFF. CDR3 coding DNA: TGCGCCAGCAGCCCGGTGACAGGGGCGAACACTGAAGCTTTCTTT. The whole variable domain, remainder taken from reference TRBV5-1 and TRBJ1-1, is KAGVTQTPRYLIKTRGQQVTLSCSPISGHRSVSWYQQTPGQGLQFLFEYFSETQRNKGNFPGRFSGRQFSNSRSEMNVSTLELGDSALYLCASSPVTGANTEAFFGQGTRLTVV.

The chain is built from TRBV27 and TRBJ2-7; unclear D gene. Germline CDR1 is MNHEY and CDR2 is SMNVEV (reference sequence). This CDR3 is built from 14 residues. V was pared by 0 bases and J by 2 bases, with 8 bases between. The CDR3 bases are TGTGCCAGCAGTTTATCTCCAGGTACCTACGAGCAGTACTTC. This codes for CASSLSPGTYEQYF.

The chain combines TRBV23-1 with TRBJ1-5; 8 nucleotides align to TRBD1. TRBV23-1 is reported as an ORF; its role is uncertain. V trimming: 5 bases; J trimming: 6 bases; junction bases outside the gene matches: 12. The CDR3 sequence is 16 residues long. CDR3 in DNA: TGCGCCAGCAGTTCTCAACGGTTCAGGGGGCGTCAGCCCCAGCATTTT. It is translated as CASSSQRFRGRQPQHF.

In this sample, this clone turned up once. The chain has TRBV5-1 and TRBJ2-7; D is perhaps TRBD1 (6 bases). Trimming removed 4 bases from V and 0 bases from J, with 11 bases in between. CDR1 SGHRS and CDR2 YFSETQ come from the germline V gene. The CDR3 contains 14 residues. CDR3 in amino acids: CASSSRGFSYEQYF. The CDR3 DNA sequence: TGCGCCAGCAGCAGCAGGGGATTCTCCTACGAGCAGTACTTC.

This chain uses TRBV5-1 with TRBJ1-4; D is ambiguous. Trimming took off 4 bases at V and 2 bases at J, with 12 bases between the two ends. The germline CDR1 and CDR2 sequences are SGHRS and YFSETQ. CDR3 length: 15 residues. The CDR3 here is CASSPGRGTNEKLFF. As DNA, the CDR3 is TGCGCCAGCAGCCCCGGTAGAGGGACTAATGAAAAACTGTTTTTT.

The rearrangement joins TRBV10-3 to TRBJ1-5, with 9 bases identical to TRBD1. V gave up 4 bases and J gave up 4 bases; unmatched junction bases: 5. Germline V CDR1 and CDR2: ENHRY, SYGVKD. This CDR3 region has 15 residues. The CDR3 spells CAISAGTGLNQPQHF. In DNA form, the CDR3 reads TGTGCCATCAGTGCTGGGACAGGGCTTAATCAGCCCCAGCATTTT.

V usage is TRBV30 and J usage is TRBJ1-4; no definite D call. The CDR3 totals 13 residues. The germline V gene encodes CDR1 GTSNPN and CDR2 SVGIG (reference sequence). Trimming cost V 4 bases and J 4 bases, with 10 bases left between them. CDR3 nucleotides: TGTGCCTGGAATAGGGAGGTTAATGAAAAACTGTTTTTT. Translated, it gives CAWNREVNEKLFF.

In DNA, the CDR3 is TGTGCCAGCAGTCGACAGGGGAATCAGCCCCAGCATTTT. This sequence encodes CASSRQGNQPQHF. The rearrangement links TRBV7-3 to TRBJ1-5; TRBD1 matches 8 bases. The CDR3 runs 13 residues. From germline, CDR1 is SGHTA and CDR2 FQGTGA. Unmatched junction bases numbered 2, after V lost 6 bases and J lost 4 bases.

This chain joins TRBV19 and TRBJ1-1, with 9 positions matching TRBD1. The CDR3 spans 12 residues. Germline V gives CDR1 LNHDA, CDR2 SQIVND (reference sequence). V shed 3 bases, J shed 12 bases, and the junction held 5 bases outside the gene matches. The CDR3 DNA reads TGTGCCAGTAGTATGGTCGGACAGGGGCCTTTCTTT. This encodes CASSMVGQGPFF.

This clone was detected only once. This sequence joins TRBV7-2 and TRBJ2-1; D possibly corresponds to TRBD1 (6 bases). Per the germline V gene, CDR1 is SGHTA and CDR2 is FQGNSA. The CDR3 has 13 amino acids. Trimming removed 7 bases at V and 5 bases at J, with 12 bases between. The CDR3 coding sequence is TGTGCCAGCAATCCTGGACAGCACAATGAGCAGTTCTTC. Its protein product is CASNPGQHNEQFF.

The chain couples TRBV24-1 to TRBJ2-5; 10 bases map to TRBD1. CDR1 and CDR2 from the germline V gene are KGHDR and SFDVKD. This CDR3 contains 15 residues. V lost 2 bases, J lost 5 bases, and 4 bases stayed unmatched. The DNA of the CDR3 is TGTGCCACCAGTGATTCGGGACAGGGGCTCGAGACCCAGTACTTC. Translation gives CATSDSGQGLETQYF.

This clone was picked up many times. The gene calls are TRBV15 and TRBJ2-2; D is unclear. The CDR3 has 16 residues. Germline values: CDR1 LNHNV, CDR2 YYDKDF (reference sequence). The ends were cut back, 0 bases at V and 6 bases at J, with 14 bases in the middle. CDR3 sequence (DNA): TGTGCCACCAGCAGAGATGGTCTAGGTGAGGCCGGGGAGCTGTTTTTT. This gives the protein CATSRDGLGEAGELFF.

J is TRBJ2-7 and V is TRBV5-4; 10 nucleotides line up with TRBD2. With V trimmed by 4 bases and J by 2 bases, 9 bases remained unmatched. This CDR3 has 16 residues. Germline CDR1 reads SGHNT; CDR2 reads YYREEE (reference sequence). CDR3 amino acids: CASSPDSGRVTYEQYF. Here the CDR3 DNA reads TGTGCCAGCAGCCCGGACAGCGGGAGGGTTACCTACGAGCAGTACTTC.

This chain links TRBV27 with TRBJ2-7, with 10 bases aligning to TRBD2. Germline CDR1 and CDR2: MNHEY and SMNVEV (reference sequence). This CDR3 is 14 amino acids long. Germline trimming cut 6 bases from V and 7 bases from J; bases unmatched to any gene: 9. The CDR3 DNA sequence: TGTGCCAGCAGGCGAGCGGGAGGGCCTGCAGAGCAGTACTTC. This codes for CASRRAGGPAEQYF.

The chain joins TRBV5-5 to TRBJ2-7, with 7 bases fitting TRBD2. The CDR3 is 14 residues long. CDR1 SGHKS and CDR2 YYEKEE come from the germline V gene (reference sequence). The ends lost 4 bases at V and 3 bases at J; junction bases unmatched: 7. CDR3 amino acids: CASSREDLGYEQYF. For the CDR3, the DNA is TGTGCCAGCAGCCGGGAGGACCTGGGCTACGAGCAGTACTTC.

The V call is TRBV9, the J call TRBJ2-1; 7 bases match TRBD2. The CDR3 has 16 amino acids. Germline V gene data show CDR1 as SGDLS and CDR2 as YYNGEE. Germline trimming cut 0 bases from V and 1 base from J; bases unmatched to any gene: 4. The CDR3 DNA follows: TGTGCCAGCAGCGTAGGGAGCGGGACGTCCTACAATGAGCAGTTCTTC. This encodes CASSVGSGTSYNEQFF.